In this sample, the clone carrying this TCR beta chain turned up many times. Its antigen is unidentified. This entry belongs to a study of response to subunit inactivated influenza vaccine. Study results and limitations: After each seasonal influenza vaccination, few new T cells are recruited, the authors suggested.

MiXCR was run by TCRdb on the RT-PCR reads, yielding one entry per CDR3 protein. The repertoire holds some 500,000 distinct CDR3 sequences, roughly 13% seen once, with about 12% in the top ten. V lost 3 bases and J lost 5, with 18 bases in between. From germline, CDR1 is SGHDT and CDR2 YYEEEE. The CDR3 runs 15 residues. The V call is TRBV5-6, the J call TRBJ2-7; D ambiguous. The receptor comes from a man aged 45-65 years who received an inactivated influenza vaccine. Sequences were derived from PBMCs from blood, sampled more than 35 days after vaccination. CDR3 nucleotide sequence: TGTGCCAGCAGCTCCCTCAGTCTCCTGGGTGACGAGCAGTACTTC. Its protein is CASSSLSLLGDEQYF. Using reference TRBV5-6 and TRBJ2-7 for the parts outside the CDR3, the full variable domain is DAGVTQSPTHLIKTRGQQVTLRCSPKSGHDTVSWYQQALGQGPQFIFQYYEEEERQRGNFPDRFSGHQFPNYSSELNVNALLLGDSALYLCASSSLSLLGDEQYFGPGTRLTVT.